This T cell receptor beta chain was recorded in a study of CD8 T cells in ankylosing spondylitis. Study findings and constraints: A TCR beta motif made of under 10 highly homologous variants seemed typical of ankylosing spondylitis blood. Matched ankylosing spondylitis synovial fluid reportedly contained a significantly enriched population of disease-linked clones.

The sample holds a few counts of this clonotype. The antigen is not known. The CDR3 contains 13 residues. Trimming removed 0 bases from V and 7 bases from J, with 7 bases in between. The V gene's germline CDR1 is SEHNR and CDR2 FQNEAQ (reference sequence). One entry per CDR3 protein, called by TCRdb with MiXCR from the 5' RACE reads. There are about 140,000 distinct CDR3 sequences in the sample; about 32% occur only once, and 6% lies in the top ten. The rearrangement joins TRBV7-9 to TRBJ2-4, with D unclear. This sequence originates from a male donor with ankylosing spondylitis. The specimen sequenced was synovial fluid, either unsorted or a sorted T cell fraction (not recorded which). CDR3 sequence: CASSLAGENIQYF. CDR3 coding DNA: TGTGCCAGCAGCTTAGCGGGTGAGAACATTCAGTACTTC.